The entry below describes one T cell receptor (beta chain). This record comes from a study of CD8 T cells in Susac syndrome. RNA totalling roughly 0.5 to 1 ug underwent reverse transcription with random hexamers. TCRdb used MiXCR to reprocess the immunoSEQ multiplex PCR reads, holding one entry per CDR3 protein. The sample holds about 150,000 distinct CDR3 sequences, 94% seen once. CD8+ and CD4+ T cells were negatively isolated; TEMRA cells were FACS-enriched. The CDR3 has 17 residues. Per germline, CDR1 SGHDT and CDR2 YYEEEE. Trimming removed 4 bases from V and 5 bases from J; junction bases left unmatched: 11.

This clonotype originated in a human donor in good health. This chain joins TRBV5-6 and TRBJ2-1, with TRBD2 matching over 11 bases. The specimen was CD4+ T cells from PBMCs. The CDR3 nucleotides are TGTGCCAGCAGCGCCGAACTACTAGCGGGAGACAACAATGAGCAGTTCTTC. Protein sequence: CASSAELLAGDNNEQFF.